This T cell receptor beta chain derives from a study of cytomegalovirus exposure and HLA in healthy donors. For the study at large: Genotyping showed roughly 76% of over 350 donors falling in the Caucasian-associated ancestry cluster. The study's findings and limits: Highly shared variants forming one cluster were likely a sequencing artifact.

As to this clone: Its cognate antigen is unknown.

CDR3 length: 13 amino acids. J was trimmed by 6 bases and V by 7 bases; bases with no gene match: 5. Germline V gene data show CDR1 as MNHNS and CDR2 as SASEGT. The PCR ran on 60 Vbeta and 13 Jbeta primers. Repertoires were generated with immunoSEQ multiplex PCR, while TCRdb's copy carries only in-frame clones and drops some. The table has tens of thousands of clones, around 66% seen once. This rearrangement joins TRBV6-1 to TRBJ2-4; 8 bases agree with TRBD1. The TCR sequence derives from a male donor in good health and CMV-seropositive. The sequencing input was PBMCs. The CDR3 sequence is CASNLQGGNIQYF. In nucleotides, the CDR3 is TGTGCCAGCAATTTACAGGGGGGAAACATTCAGTACTTC.